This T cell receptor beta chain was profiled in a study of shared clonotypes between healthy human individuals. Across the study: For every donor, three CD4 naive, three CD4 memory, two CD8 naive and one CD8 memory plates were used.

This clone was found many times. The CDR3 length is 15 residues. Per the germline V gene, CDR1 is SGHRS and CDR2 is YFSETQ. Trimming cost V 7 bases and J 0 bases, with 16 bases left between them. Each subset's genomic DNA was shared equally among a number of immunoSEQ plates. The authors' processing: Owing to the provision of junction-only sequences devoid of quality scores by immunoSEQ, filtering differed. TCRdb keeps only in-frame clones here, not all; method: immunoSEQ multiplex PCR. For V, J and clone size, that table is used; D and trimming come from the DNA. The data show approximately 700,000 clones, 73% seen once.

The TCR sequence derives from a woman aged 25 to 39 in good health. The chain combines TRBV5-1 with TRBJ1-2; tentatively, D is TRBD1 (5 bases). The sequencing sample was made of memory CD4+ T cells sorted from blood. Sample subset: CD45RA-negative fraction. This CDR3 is CASHHSGDSNYGYTF. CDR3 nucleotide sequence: TGCGCCAGCCACCACTCGGGGGATTCTAACTATGGCTACACCTTC.